Following are 30 T cell receptor beta chains from one sample sequenced in a study of T cell responses to AZD1222 COVID-19 vaccine. The repertoire was sequenced with immunoSEQ multiplex PCR; TCRdb's copy has only in-frame clones and lacks some. The repertoire holds about 92,000 clones, roughly 91% seen once, with 22% in the top ten. Sequencing used peripheral blood, obtained on day 0 of AZD1222 vaccination. The receptor set was obtained from an adult in good health.

The chain is built from TRBV12-5 and TRBJ2-4; 10 bases are a match to TRBD1. The germline V gene has CDR1 LGHNT and CDR2 FRNRAP. J was trimmed by 15 bases and V by 5 bases; bases with no gene match: 7. CDR3 length: 12 amino acids. CDR3 sequence reads: CASGGDRGRLYF. DNA of the CDR3: TGTGCTAGTGGTGGTGACAGGGGGCGCCTGTACTTC.

For this clone: The junction shows a germline mismatch at one end, possibly a read error. The gene calls are TRBV28 and TRBJ2-1, with D perhaps matching TRBD2 (5 bases). In germline, CDR1 is MDHEN, CDR2 SYDVKM. The CDR3 covers 12 residues. CDR3: CASSPDYDEQFF. For the CDR3, the DNA is TGTGCCAGCAGTCCAGACTACGATGAGCAGTTCTTC. The complete variable domain, with remaining parts taken from reference TRBV28 and TRBJ2-1, reads DVKVTQSSRYLVKRTGEKVFLECVQDMDHENMFWYRQDPGLGLRLIYFSYDVKMKEKGDIPEGYSVSREKKERFSLILESASTNQTSMYLCASSPDYDEQFFGPGTRLTVL.

This chain joins TRBV6-9 and TRBJ2-5; 12 bases map to TRBD2. CDR1 MNHGY and CDR2 SVAAGI come from the germline V gene. V shed 2 bases and J 1 base; nucleotides not matched to a gene: 2. The CDR3 loop spans 16 amino acids. The CDR3 is CASSYASGGGQETQYF. In nucleotides, the CDR3 is TGTGCCAGCAGTTATGCTAGCGGGGGGGGCCAAGAGACCCAGTACTTC.

The chain combines TRBV19 with TRBJ1-6; 8 bases are shared with TRBD1. Per germline, CDR1 LNHDA and CDR2 SQIVND (reference sequence). The ends lost 7 bases at V and 14 bases at J; junction bases unmatched: 7. This CDR3 spans 12 amino acids. CDR3 sequence reads: CASNDRQGTLHF. DNA for the CDR3: TGTGCCAGTAACGATAGACAGGGGACCCTCCACTTT.

The V and J genes are TRBV7-2 and TRBJ2-5; D could derive from TRBD1 or TRBD2 (5 bases each). This CDR3 spans 13 amino acids. Deletions cut 5 bases from V and 7 bases from J, with 14 bases between. CDR1 is SGHTA, CDR2 FQGNSA, per germline. The CDR3 is CASSRDPTGTQYF. As DNA, the CDR3 is TGTGCCAGCAGCCGGGACCCCACAGGGACCCAGTACTTC.

On this clone: This likely comes from a read error, as the CDR3 has no conserved phenylalanine or tryptophan at its end. No DNA is shown, since the ends of the CDR3 on it are uncertain; the CDR3 is the one TCRdb lists. The rearrangement uses TRBV4-1 and TRBJ1-1; the table gives TRBD1 as D, unverified against the DNA. A total of 11 residues make up the CDR3, ends included. Germline V gene lookup returns CDR1 MGHRA and CDR2 YSYEKL. The CDR3 reads CASSSTGGLSL.

This clone was counted only a few times. The gene calls are TRBV27 and TRBJ2-2, with TRBD1 matching 10 bases. V dropped 7 bases and J dropped 6; count of bases not matched to a gene: 11. Germline CDR1 and CDR2: MNHEY and SMNVEV (reference sequence). The CDR3 length is 16 residues. The CDR3 nucleotides are TGTGCCAGCACCTTACTTCGCGGACAGGGGGCCGGGGAGCTGTTTTTT. This encodes CASTLLRGQGAGELFF.

V gene TRBV7-6 combines with J gene TRBJ2-1; a possible D gene is TRBD1 (7 bases). CDR1 is SGHVS, CDR2 FNYEAQ, per germline. The V and J ends lost 5 bases and 12 bases respectively, with 29 bases between them. This CDR3 has 17 amino acids. As DNA, the CDR3 is TGTGCCAGCAGCCGTGGGGGGAGACAGGGTAGGGCGCTGGGGCAGTTCTTC. It specifies CASSRGGRQGRALGQFF. Variable domain in full (rest from reference TRBV7-6 and TRBJ2-1): GAGVSQSPRYKVTKRGQDVALRCDPISGHVSLYWYRQALGQGPEFLTYFNYEAQQDKSGLPNDRFSAERPEGSISTLTIQRTEQRDSAMYRCASSRGGRQGRALGQFFGPGTRLTVL.

This chain joins TRBV3-1 (or the pseudogene TRBV3-2) and TRBJ1-1; maybe TRBD1 (6 bases). The CDR3 consists of 12 residues. Germline V gives CDR1 LGHDT, CDR2 YNNKEL (reference sequence). V lost 3 bases and J 9 bases, leaving 11 bases between the germline ends. The CDR3 sequence is CASSQQGRQAFF. CDR3 DNA sequence: TGTGCCAGCAGCCAGCAGGGGCGGCAAGCTTTCTTT.

This rearrangement joins TRBV28 to TRBJ1-4; 8 bases line up with TRBD1. CDR1 and CDR2 (germline): MDHEN, SYDVKM. The J segment lost 7 bases and the V segment lost 8 bases, leaving 15 bases of the junction unmatched. CDR3 length: 16 residues. The DNA for the CDR3 is TGTGCCAGCGTTCCGGGACAGGAGGGAGACAGTGAAAAACTGTTTTTT. Translating gives CASVPGQEGDSEKLFF.

This chain connects TRBV3-1 (or the pseudogene TRBV3-2) to TRBJ1-5; the D is unclear. Trimming stripped 3 bases from V and 6 bases from J, with 15 bases between. Per germline, CDR1 LGHDT and CDR2 YNNKEL (reference sequence). The CDR3 sequence is 15 residues long. CDR3 protein: CASSQLGVGPQPQHF. CDR3 bases: TGTGCCAGCAGCCAGCTTGGGGTAGGGCCTCAGCCCCAGCATTTT.

The table lists this clone with a few counts. The rearrangement joins TRBV4-1 to TRBJ1-2; possibly TRBD1 for D (6 bases). The V end was cut by 1 base, the J end by 7 bases, with 13 bases between. The germline gives CDR1 MGHRA, CDR2 YSYEKL. This CDR3 comprises 14 residues. This CDR3 is CASSQGAGASGYTF. CDR3 nucleotides: TGCGCCAGCAGCCAAGGGGCGGGGGCTAGTGGCTACACCTTC.

This clone was observed a single time. The chain carries TRBV19 and TRBJ1-1; the D is unclear. CDR3 length: 13 amino acids. Trimming stripped 1 base from V and 4 bases from J, with 7 bases between. Germline V CDR1 and CDR2: LNHDA, SQIVND (reference sequence). The CDR3 loop reads CASSIGIITEAFF. CDR3 sequence (DNA): TGTGCCAGTAGTATAGGAATAATCACTGAAGCTTTCTTT.

The gene calls are TRBV7-9 and TRBJ1-1; 9 bases are shared with TRBD1. Germline V lookup: CDR1 SEHNR, CDR2 FQNEAQ (reference sequence). J lost 5 bases, V lost 5 bases, and 9 bases had no gene match. CDR3 length equals 15 residues. The DNA of the CDR3 is TGTGCCAGCAGCACCGAACAGGGGGCAAGAACTGAAGCTTTCTTT. It codes for CASSTEQGARTEAFF.

V usage is TRBV4-3 and J usage is TRBJ2-2; possibly TRBD1 for D (6 bases). This CDR3 region has 15 residues. Trimming shortened V by 4 bases and J by 1 base, and 10 bases separated the two germline ends. The germline V gene has CDR1 LGHNA and CDR2 YSLEER. The CDR3 loop reads CASSLRGMNTGELFF. The CDR3 bases are TGCGCCAGCAGCCTTAGGGGGATGAACACCGGGGAGCTGTTTTTT.

The chain joins TRBV9 to TRBJ1-2; 9 positions match TRBD1. Germline CDR1 SGDLS, CDR2 YYNGEE. CDR3 size: 13 residues. The J segment lost 8 bases and the V segment lost 4 bases, leaving 6 bases of the junction unmatched. Here the CDR3 DNA reads TGTGCCAGCAGCCCTCGGACAGGGGACGGCTACACCTTC. This encodes CASSPRTGDGYTF.

V usage is TRBV28 and J usage is TRBJ1-2; no reliable D call. The length of the CDR3 is 16 residues. Per the germline V gene, CDR1 is MDHEN and CDR2 is SYDVKM. V shed 6 bases and J shed 2 bases, with 19 bases lying between them. In DNA form, the CDR3 reads TGTGCCAGCAGCTATCCAAGGAGGGAAAACAACTATGGCTACACCTTC. It specifies CASSYPRRENNYGYTF.

The chain combines TRBV6-6 with TRBJ1-3; tentatively, D is TRBD1 (5 bases). V lost 4 bases and J lost 5, with 18 bases in between. There are 16 residues in the CDR3. Germline values: CDR1 MNHNY, CDR2 SVGAGI (reference sequence). This chain's CDR3 is CASSSTPVGGRNTIYF. In DNA, the CDR3 is TGTGCCAGCAGTTCTACCCCGGTGGGGGGAAGAAACACCATATATTTT.

J is TRBJ2-7 and V is TRBV6-2 or TRBV6-3; D is unclear. This CDR3 region has 16 residues. Trimming removed 4 bases at V and 0 bases at J, with 16 bases between. Germline CDR1 is MNHEY and CDR2 is SVGEGT. As DNA, the CDR3 is TGTGCCAGCAGTTTGATCCCTTCTACCAGCTCCTACGAGCAGTACTTC. Protein product: CASSLIPSTSSYEQYF.

The V gene is TRBV24-1, the J gene TRBJ1-2, with TRBD1 identical over 12 bases. J was trimmed by 8 bases and V by 7 bases; bases with no gene match: 4. This CDR3 has 13 residues. From germline, CDR1 is KGHDR and CDR2 SFDVKD. CDR3 bases: TGTGCCACCAGGGGACAGGGGGCGGAGGGCTACACCTTC. It codes for CATRGQGAEGYTF.

The chain joins TRBV19 to TRBJ1-2; D is unresolved. Deletions cut 3 bases from V and 8 bases from J, with 10 bases between. The CDR3 runs 12 residues. Germline CDR1 is LNHDA and CDR2 is SQIVND (reference sequence). The CDR3 bases are TGTGCCAGTAGTATGATCTATGGAGGCTACACCTTC. Protein sequence: CASSMIYGGYTF.

The CDR3 nucleotides are TGTGCCAGTAGTTCCCCGGGGCGCCTTTCCTACGAGCAGTACTTC. Translating it yields CASSSPGRLSYEQYF. The rearrangement links TRBV19 to TRBJ2-7; D might be TRBD1 or TRBD2, each matching 5 bases. The CDR3 has 15 residues. Germline CDR1 is LNHDA and CDR2 is SQIVND (reference sequence). V was clipped by 5 bases and J by 1 base, with 15 bases between them.

The chain recombines TRBV2 with TRBJ2-7; 8 bases agree with TRBD1. The CDR3 runs to 14 residues. The junction had 4 bases not matched to a gene; V was cut back by 6 bases and J by 0 bases. Germline V lookup: CDR1 SNHLY, CDR2 FYNNEI. The CDR3 coding sequence is TGTGCCAGCAGCCGGACAGGGAGCTCCTACGAGCAGTACTTC. It yields the protein CASSRTGSSYEQYF.

This chain links TRBV28 with TRBJ1-1; no definite D call. Trimming took 6 bases from V and 2 from J, leaving 13 bases between them. This CDR3 has 14 amino acids. Germline V gene sequence: CDR1 MDHEN, CDR2 SYDVKM. The CDR3 DNA sequence: TGTGCCAGCAGACGGCCCGAGTTTAACACTGAAGCTTTCTTT. Residues: CASRRPEFNTEAFF.

The chain uses TRBV7-9 and TRBJ1-4; D is unresolved. The CDR3 contains 15 residues. The V gene lost 1 base and the J gene lost 4 bases, with 10 bases spanning the gap. Germline lookup yields CDR1 SEHNR and CDR2 FQNEAQ (reference sequence). CDR3 in DNA: TGTGCCAGCAGCTTAGAGGGCGGTTTTAATGAAAAACTGTTTTTT. Translation: CASSLEGGFNEKLFF.

The V gene is TRBV7-9, the J gene TRBJ1-1; the match to TRBD1 covers 10 bases. Germline lookup yields CDR1 SEHNR and CDR2 FQNEAQ (reference sequence). Trimming removed 6 bases from V and 4 bases from J; junction bases left unmatched: 2. This CDR3 spans 13 amino acids. The DNA for the CDR3 is TGTGCCAGCAGTCGGACAGGGGGCACTGAAGCTTTCTTT. This translates into CASSRTGGTEAFF.

This sequence joins TRBV28 and TRBJ2-7; 7 bases align to TRBD1. Trimming at V came to 8 bases and at J to 2 bases, leaving 12 bases not matched to a gene. The CDR3 is made up of 15 amino acids. Germline-derived CDR1 and CDR2 are MDHEN and SYDVKM. The CDR3 sequence is CASCLGSGQTYEQYF. CDR3 coding DNA: TGTGCCAGCTGCCTCGGATCGGGACAGACCTACGAGCAGTACTTC.

The V call is TRBV5-4, the J call TRBJ2-7; 7 bases align to TRBD1. The CDR3 totals 16 residues. Germline V lookup: CDR1 SGHNT, CDR2 YYREEE (reference sequence). Unmatched junction bases numbered 6, after V lost 0 bases and J lost 0 bases. The CDR3 here is CASSLVPRDSSYEQYF. CDR3 DNA: TGTGCCAGCAGCTTGGTACCCCGGGACAGCTCCTACGAGCAGTACTTC.

This clone appeared once. V gene TRBV7-3 combines with J gene TRBJ2-3; D is undetermined. CDR1 is SGHTA, CDR2 FQGTGA, per germline. V lost 5 bases and J 2 bases, leaving 5 bases between the germline ends. CDR3 length: 12 residues. This CDR3 is CASSPTTDTQYF. Here the CDR3 DNA reads TGTGCCAGCAGCCCGACCACAGATACGCAGTATTTT.

J is TRBJ2-7 and V is TRBV27; D ambiguous. V lost 6 bases and J 0 bases, leaving 12 bases between the germline ends. The CDR3 consists of 14 residues. Germline V gene lookup returns CDR1 MNHEY and CDR2 SMNVEV (reference sequence). The CDR3 region is CASRSSGSSYEQYF. The CDR3 nucleotides are TGTGCCAGCAGATCCTCAGGAAGCTCCTACGAGCAGTACTTC.